Listed here are 17 T cell receptor beta chains from one sample, sequenced in a study of T-cell memory formation after mild COVID-19. TCRdb analysed the 5' RACE reads with MiXCR anew, one entry per CDR3 protein. The table records about 320,000 distinct CDR3 sequences, 13% to 15% of them present only once. The sample taken for sequencing was PBMCs or a T cell subset sorted from them (not recorded which). Receptor source: a man aged 18 to 35 who had mild COVID-19 (a few samples of this study predate the infection). Cell type and time point are not known.

This clonotype has more than one count but fewer than ten. This sequence joins TRBV7-2 and TRBJ2-7; no clear D. The germline CDR1 and CDR2 sequences are SGHTA and FQGNSA. Between the trimmed V and J ends, which lost 1 base and 3 bases, there was a span of 10 bases. This CDR3 is 14 amino acids long. In DNA form, the CDR3 reads TGTGCCAGCAGCTTAGAACCCCTGAGCTACGAGCAGTACTTC. Its translation is CASSLEPLSYEQYF.

The chain links TRBV5-1 to TRBJ1-1; maybe TRBD1 (5 bases). This CDR3 contains 15 residues. Germline V CDR1 and CDR2: SGHRS, YFSETQ. V lost 0 bases to trimming and J lost 1 base, with 10 bases between them. Here the CDR3 reads CASSLGWGENTEAFF. The CDR3 coding sequence is TGCGCCAGCAGCTTGGGTTGGGGGGAGAACACTGAAGCTTTCTTT.

The rearrangement joins TRBV6-6 to TRBJ1-2, with D possibly TRBD1 on 6 matching bases. This CDR3 comprises 17 residues. CDR1 MNHNY and CDR2 SVGAGI come from the germline V gene (reference sequence). V lost 2 bases, J lost 5 bases, and 21 bases lay in between. CDR3 amino acids: CASSYLLGGHGDYGYTF. The CDR3 DNA reads as TGTGCCAGCAGTTACCTGCTCGGGGGGCACGGGGATTATGGCTACACCTTC.

The rearrangement joins TRBV7-3 to TRBJ1-2; tentatively, D is TRBD1 (5 bases). Germline-derived CDR1 and CDR2 are SGHTA and FQGTGA. The CDR3 runs 14 residues. V lost 5 bases, J lost 6 bases, and 16 bases lay in between. The CDR3 spells CASSNPGDLDGYTF. The CDR3 DNA sequence: TGTGCCAGCAGCAACCCTGGGGACCTGGATGGCTACACCTTC.

This clonotype was counted a few times. The rearrangement links TRBV20-1 to TRBJ1-5; 7 nucleotides match TRBD1. The germline CDR1 and CDR2 sequences are DFQATT and SNEGSKA (reference sequence). The length of the CDR3 is 15 residues. V dropped 2 bases and J dropped 2; count of bases not matched to a gene: 6. Here the CDR3 DNA reads TGCAGTGCTAGACCCCCAGGGGGTCGCAATCAGCCCCAGCATTTT. Its translation: CSARPPGGRNQPQHF.

The table lists this clonotype with a few counts. The chain employs TRBV7-2 and TRBJ2-3; 10 bases agree with TRBD2. V was clipped by 3 bases and J by 6 bases; unmatched bases: 21. The germline CDR1 and CDR2 sequences are SGHTA and FQGNSA. The CDR3 runs to 20 residues. The CDR3 here is CASSFPSSTSGYSRGDTQYF. As DNA, the CDR3 is TGTGCCAGCAGCTTCCCCAGTTCGACTAGCGGGTACTCCCGCGGGGATACGCAGTATTTT.

This clonotype was seen at least ten times. This chain uses TRBV28 with TRBJ2-2; D might be TRBD2 (6 bases). The germline CDR1 and CDR2 sequences are MDHEN and SYDVKM. The CDR3 contains 12 residues. V was cut by 8 bases and J by 6 bases, with 10 bases left in between. In nucleotides, the CDR3 is TGTGCCAGCGGAGGGGAGCCCGGGGAGCTGTTTTTT. Amino acid sequence: CASGGEPGELFF.

This clonotype occurred many times. The chain joins TRBV6-2 or TRBV6-3 to TRBJ1-2; D perhaps matches TRBD1 (6 bases). The CDR3 extends over 17 amino acids. CDR1 and CDR2 from the germline V gene are MNHEY and SVGEGT. Trimming removed 7 bases from V and 5 bases from J, with 26 bases in between. The CDR3 here is CASNDQRDTLKGYGYTF. For the CDR3, the DNA is TGTGCCAGCAACGACCAGCGGGACACCCTTAAGGGGTATGGCTACACCTTC.

This clonotype was observed a handful of times. V usage is TRBV4-3 and J usage is TRBJ2-7; D possibly uses TRBD1 or TRBD2 (5 bases each). CDR1 is LGHNA and CDR2 is YSLEER in the germline V gene. The CDR3 runs 16 residues. V shed 0 bases and J shed 0 bases, with 12 bases lying between them. Written as DNA, the CDR3 is TGCGCCAGCAGCCAAGAACTAGGGGACGGCTCCTACGAGCAGTACTTC. Amino acid sequence: CASSQELGDGSYEQYF.

The V and J genes are TRBV7-2 and TRBJ1-4; D is unclear. From germline, CDR1 is SGHTA and CDR2 FQGNSA. The V and J ends lost 3 bases and 8 bases respectively, with 10 bases between them. The CDR3 is made up of 13 amino acids. The CDR3 reads CASSFYGWEKLFF. The CDR3 DNA is TGTGCCAGCAGCTTTTATGGGTGGGAAAAACTGTTTTTT.

This clonotype was picked up a small number of times. The V call is TRBV4-1, the J call TRBJ2-7; D unresolved. This CDR3 is 14 amino acids long. Trimming took off 2 bases at V and 1 base at J, with 9 bases between the two ends. Per germline, CDR1 MGHRA and CDR2 YSYEKL. The CDR3 sequence is CASSQQPGSYEQYV. The CDR3 coding sequence is TGCGCCAGCAGCCAACAGCCCGGATCCTACGAGCAGTACGTC.

The rearrangement joins TRBV15 to TRBJ1-5; the D gene is possibly TRBD1 (5 bases). This CDR3 comprises 15 residues. The V end was cut by 5 bases, the J end by 9 bases, with 20 bases between. The V gene's germline CDR1 is LNHNV and CDR2 YYDKDF (reference sequence). The CDR3 nucleotides are TGTGCCACCAGCGGCAGACAGACAATACGAGGGCCCCAGCATTTT. Amino acids: CATSGRQTIRGPQHF.

This clonotype was picked up a small number of times. The CDR3 coding sequence is TGTGCCAGCAGCCCACGAAACCTTGGACAGGGGAAAACTGAAGCTTTCTTT. Translating it yields CASSPRNLGQGKTEAFF. The rearrangement links TRBV7-3 to TRBJ1-1; TRBD1 matches at 9 bases. CDR1 and CDR2 (germline): SGHTA, FQGTGA. The CDR3 loop spans 17 amino acids. Trimming cost V 5 bases and J 5 bases; bases outside gene matches: 15.

This clonotype turned up a few times. V and J are TRBV5-1 and TRBJ1-1; 9 nucleotides line up with TRBD1. There are 13 residues in the CDR3. In germline, CDR1 is SGHRS, CDR2 YFSETQ. Trimming at V came to 3 bases and at J to 8 bases, leaving 5 bases not matched to a gene. The DNA of the CDR3 is TGCGCCAGCAGCTCAGAAGGGACAGGGGAAGCTTTCTTT. This sequence encodes CASSSEGTGEAFF. The whole variable domain, remainder taken from reference TRBV5-1 and TRBJ1-1, is KAGVTQTPRYLIKTRGQQVTLSCSPISGHRSVSWYQQTPGQGLQFLFEYFSETQRNKGNFPGRFSGRQFSNSRSEMNVSTLELGDSALYLCASSSEGTGEAFFGQGTRLTVV.

In this sample, this clonotype turned up a few times. V is TRBV20-1 and J is TRBJ2-3, with D unclear. The germline gives CDR1 DFQATT, CDR2 SNEGSKA (reference sequence). The germline V and J ends were trimmed by 3 bases and 7 bases, with 8 bases remaining between them. The CDR3 has 11 residues. The CDR3 sequence: CSASLTHTQYF. CDR3 nucleotides: TGCAGTGCTAGCTTGACCCATACGCAGTATTTT.

This clonotype was seen many times. For the CDR3, the DNA is TGTGCCAGCAGCCAGCTTAGTGAGACCCAGTACTTC. Residues: CASSQLSETQYF. The chain joins TRBV4-2 to TRBJ2-5; D not certain. Per the germline V gene, CDR1 is LGHNA and CDR2 is YNFKEQ. The CDR3 has 12 amino acids. V was trimmed by 3 bases and J by 5 bases, leaving 7 bases between them.

V usage is TRBV7-2 and J usage is TRBJ2-4; D gene uncertain. Germline loops: CDR1 SGHTA, CDR2 FQGNSA. CDR3 size: 12 residues. V shed 2 bases and J shed 6 bases, with 5 bases lying between them. The DNA of the CDR3 is TGTGCCAGCAGCTTAACGCCAAACATTCAGTACTTC. Its translation: CASSLTPNIQYF.